Presented here are 6 T cell receptor beta chains from one specimen sequenced in a study of T-cell memory formation after mild COVID-19. TCRdb reanalysed the 5' RACE reads using MiXCR and keeps one entry per CDR3 protein. There are about 130,000 distinct CDR3 sequences in the sample; 15% to 20% occur only once, and approximately 5.2% lies in the top ten. The material sequenced was PBMCs or a T cell subset sorted from them (not recorded which). These receptor sequences come from a man younger than 30 who had mild COVID-19 (a few samples of this study predate the infection). Cell type and time point are not known.

Points on this clonotype: One junction end does not reproduce the germline sequence, and a read error may be involved. The chain recombines TRBV7-7 with TRBJ2-5, with D tentatively TRBD1 (5 bases). Germline V CDR1 and CDR2: SSHAT, FNYEAQ (reference sequence). The CDR3 sequence is 13 residues long. The CDR3, as DNA: TGTGCTAGCAGCTTAACGACAGTAAAGACCCAGTACTTC. Residues: CASSLTTVKTQYF.

The chain couples TRBV12-3 or TRBV12-4 to TRBJ1-2; perhaps TRBD1 as D (5 bases). The V gene lost 6 bases and the J gene lost 6 bases, with 23 bases spanning the gap. The CDR3 runs to 16 residues. This CDR3 is CASSSRPNGGDHGYTF. The DNA of the CDR3 is TGTGCCAGCAGCTCACGACCCAACGGGGGGGATCATGGCTACACCTTC.

This rearrangement joins TRBV6-6 to TRBJ1-1; D is unresolved. Germline V gives CDR1 MNHNY, CDR2 SVGAGI (reference sequence). The CDR3 has 13 amino acids. Trimming cost V 7 bases and J 6 bases, with 15 bases left between them. The DNA for the CDR3 is TGTGCCAGCACCTGGGTCCTCCGGGCTGAAGCTTTCTTT. Its translation is CASTWVLRAEAFF.

This clonotype was seen more than once but under ten times. V usage is TRBV6-5 and J usage is TRBJ2-6, with D unresolved. In germline, CDR1 is MNHEY, CDR2 SVGAGI. The CDR3 spans 16 residues. V lost 7 bases and J lost 0, with 13 bases in between. The CDR3 is CASNIGSNSGANVLTF. In DNA form, the CDR3 reads TGTGCCAGCAATATAGGCAGCAACTCTGGGGCCAACGTCCTGACTTTC.

The gene calls are TRBV27 and TRBJ1-2; D may be TRBD1 (6 bases). Germline CDR1 is MNHEY and CDR2 is SMNVEV (reference sequence). CDR3 length: 14 residues. Trimming pared 2 bases from V and 5 bases from J, leaving 12 bases between. The CDR3 sequence is CASSLNDGQYGYTF. CDR3 nucleotides: TGTGCCAGCAGTTTAAACGACGGACAGTATGGCTACACCTTC.

This clonotype was observed at least ten times. The rearrangement joins TRBV7-8 to TRBJ2-7, with D maybe TRBD2 (5 bases). Per germline, CDR1 SGHVS and CDR2 FQNEAQ. This CDR3 region has 12 residues. Deletions cut 6 bases from V and 0 bases from J, with 6 bases between. In DNA form, the CDR3 reads TGTGCCAGCAGGGAGGCCTCCTACGAGCAGTACTTC. Protein product: CASREASYEQYF.